Following are 4 T cell receptor beta chains from one sample sequenced in a study of cytomegalovirus exposure and HLA in healthy donors. Assay: immunoSEQ multiplex PCR; the TCRdb copy retains only in-frame clones and omits some. The data show about 44,000 clones, 80% to 95% seen once. The specimen was PBMCs. Receptors were obtained from a woman under 30 in good health and CMV-seronegative.

The chain couples TRBV29-1 to TRBJ1-2; 9 bases agree with TRBD1. The CDR3 totals 12 residues. V lost 8 bases and J lost 3; bases outside the gene matches: 4. Looked up from germline, CDR1 is SQVTM and CDR2 is ANQGSEA. CDR3 DNA sequence: TGCAGCACTACAGGGGGCGACTATGGCTACACCTTC. As protein: CSTTGGDYGYTF.

The V call is TRBV5-1, the J call TRBJ1-1, with TRBD1 identical over 10 bases. The length of the CDR3 is 17 residues. V shed 2 bases, J shed 1 base, and the junction held 8 bases outside the gene matches. Germline loops: CDR1 SGHRS, CDR2 YFSETQ. The CDR3 DNA follows: TGCGCCAGCAGCTTCCGGACAGGGGGTGCAAGGAACACTGAAGCTTTCTTT. As protein: CASSFRTGGARNTEAFF.

J is TRBJ1-2 and V is TRBV28; D might be TRBD1 (6 bases). This CDR3 contains 14 residues. Germline V gene lookup returns CDR1 MDHEN and CDR2 SYDVKM. With 4 bases removed from V and 8 bases from J, the gap between germline ends came to 17 bases. CDR3 in amino acids: CASSSLDSLGGYTF. The CDR3 DNA sequence: TGTGCCAGCAGTTCCCTGGACAGCCTCGGAGGCTACACCTTC.

CDR3 bases: TGTGCCAGTAGTATTAGGCGGGTCGGGAACTACGAGCAGTACTTC. It translates to CASSIRRVGNYEQYF. The chain is built from TRBV19 and TRBJ2-7; weak D call: TRBD2 (5 bases). The germline V and J ends were trimmed by 3 bases and 3 bases, with 15 bases remaining between them. The CDR3 totals 15 residues. CDR1 is LNHDA, CDR2 SQIVND, per germline (reference sequence).